The 24 T cell receptor beta chains in this list originate from one sample, sequenced in a study of blood T cell repertoires in COVID-19. Clones were sequenced by immunoSEQ multiplex PCR, and TCRdb holds only the in-frame ones, with some missing. Among 230,000 or so clones listed, about 79% were seen once. The sequenced sample was peripheral blood. Receptors originate from a man aged 35 to 55 who had recovered from COVID-19.

This clone was observed a single time. The J gene is TRBJ2-3, the V gene TRBV3-1 (or the pseudogene TRBV3-2), with a weak D call TRBD2 (6 bases). CDR1 is LGHDT, CDR2 YNNKEL, per germline (reference sequence). The V and J ends lost 1 base and 0 bases respectively, with 8 bases between them. The CDR3 length is 15 residues. The CDR3 here is CASSQGRGSTDTQYF. CDR3 DNA sequence: TGTGCCAGCAGCCAAGGGCGGGGTAGCACAGATACGCAGTATTTT.

This clone was counted once. The chain couples TRBV18 to TRBJ1-1; 9 nucleotides agree with TRBD1. CDR1 and CDR2 (germline): KGHSH, LQKENI. The CDR3 spans 14 residues. J was trimmed by 4 bases and V by 3 bases; bases with no gene match: 3. The CDR3 is CASSPSTGGTEAFF. The CDR3 coding sequence is TGTGCCAGCTCACCCTCGACAGGGGGCACTGAAGCTTTCTTT.

This clone occurred a few times. The chain is built from TRBV11-2 and TRBJ2-7; TRBD2 aligns across 7 bases. V shed 5 bases, J shed 2 bases, and the junction held 9 bases outside the gene matches. CDR3 length equals 15 residues. Germline V CDR1 and CDR2: SGHAT, FQNNGV. The CDR3 reads CASSHGRLRTYEQYF. The DNA for the CDR3 is TGTGCCAGCAGCCACGGGAGGCTACGAACCTACGAGCAGTACTTC.

The rearrangement joins TRBV6-5 to TRBJ2-3, with a possible D match to TRBD2 (5 bases). The CDR3 spans 14 residues. Trimming left V 8 bases short and J 2 bases short, with 14 bases between. Germline V gene lookup returns CDR1 MNHEY and CDR2 SVGAGI. Here the CDR3 reads CASALVRDTDTQYF. In DNA form, the CDR3 reads TGTGCCAGCGCCCTGGTTCGGGACACAGATACGCAGTATTTT.

The chain employs TRBV10-3 and TRBJ2-5, with 11 bases identical to TRBD2. Per germline, CDR1 ENHRY and CDR2 SYGVKD. CDR3 length: 16 amino acids. The J segment lost 0 bases and the V segment lost 6 bases, leaving 6 bases of the junction unmatched. The DNA for the CDR3 is TGTGCCATCAGAACTAGCGGGAGTAACCACCAAGAGACCCAGTACTTC. This codes for CAIRTSGSNHQETQYF.

The chain has TRBV5-4 and TRBJ2-5, with 8 bases aligning to TRBD2. The CDR3 sequence is 15 residues long. The V segment lost 3 bases and the J segment 7 bases; nucleotides outside the gene matches: 11. Germline values: CDR1 SGHNT, CDR2 YYREEE (reference sequence). CDR3 region: CASSSVAGPEVTQYF. CDR3 sequence (DNA): TGTGCCAGCAGCTCCGTAGCGGGGCCGGAGGTGACCCAGTACTTC.

The rearrangement uses TRBV6-5 and TRBJ2-2; D gene uncertain. This CDR3 contains 14 residues. V was clipped by 5 bases and J by 2 bases, with 9 bases between them. Germline assignment: CDR1 MNHEY and CDR2 SVGAGI. CDR3 sequence: CASSLVANTGELFF. CDR3 nucleotide sequence: TGTGCCAGCAGTCTAGTAGCCAACACCGGGGAGCTGTTTTTT.

V gene TRBV5-1 combines with J gene TRBJ1-1; TRBD1 might be the D (6 bases). Trimming pared 6 bases from V and 0 bases from J, leaving 12 bases between. The CDR3 covers 14 residues. Germline V gene data show CDR1 as SGHRS and CDR2 as YFSETQ. The CDR3 spells CASNRQDLNTEAFF. In DNA, the CDR3 is TGCGCCAGCAACCGACAGGACCTGAACACTGAAGCTTTCTTT.

This chain uses TRBV2 with TRBJ1-6; D perhaps matches TRBD1 (6 bases). CDR3 length: 15 residues. Germline V gives CDR1 SNHLY, CDR2 FYNNEI. The germline V and J ends were trimmed by 3 bases and 7 bases, with 13 bases remaining between them. CDR3 bases: TGTGCCAGCAGTGACCCCCCGCAGGGGAATTCACCCCTCCACTTT. Translated: CASSDPPQGNSPLHF.

V gene TRBV6-5 combines with J gene TRBJ2-1; possibly TRBD2 for D (5 bases). Germline CDR1 is MNHEY and CDR2 is SVGAGI. The CDR3 length is 15 residues. V lost 6 bases, J lost 8 bases, and 20 bases lay in between. This CDR3 reads CASSRLTAEEDEQFF. The CDR3 DNA follows: TGTGCCAGCAGCCGACTCACCGCGGAGGAAGATGAGCAGTTCTTC.

The rearrangement joins TRBV29-1 to TRBJ1-2, with D perhaps matching TRBD1 (6 bases). Trimming cost V 5 bases and J 9 bases, with 10 bases left between them. This CDR3 comprises 10 residues. Germline V lookup: CDR1 SQVTM, CDR2 ANQGSEA. CDR3 DNA: TGCAGCGTTTCAGGGGCTAGCTACACCTTC. Translating it yields CSVSGASYTF.

The gene calls are TRBV19 and TRBJ2-1, with TRBD2 identical over 14 bases. CDR3 length equals 17 residues. Germline lookup yields CDR1 LNHDA and CDR2 SQIVND (reference sequence). The J segment lost 3 bases and the V segment lost 4 bases, leaving 5 bases of the junction unmatched. CDR3 bases: TGTGCCAGTAGTACCACGGGACTAGCGGGAGTCTACAATGAGCAGTTCTTC. Protein sequence: CASSTTGLAGVYNEQFF.

The chain couples TRBV14 to TRBJ2-3; 9 bases align to TRBD1. Germline assignment: CDR1 SGHDN and CDR2 FVKESK. After removal of 0 bases from V and 2 bases from J, the junction contained 9 bases not matched to a gene. This CDR3 is 18 amino acids long. The CDR3 reads CASSQDLMGQGITDTQYF. The CDR3 nucleotides read TGTGCCAGCAGCCAAGATCTTATGGGACAGGGTATCACAGATACGCAGTATTTT.

This chain links TRBV6-4 with TRBJ2-1, with D tentatively TRBD2 (6 bases). V lost 6 bases and J lost 4, with 19 bases in between. This CDR3 has 16 residues. From germline, CDR1 is MRHNA and CDR2 SNTAGT. CDR3 in amino acids: CASSSLPGGGYNEQFF. CDR3 nucleotide sequence: TGTGCCAGCAGCTCCCTCCCAGGCGGAGGGTACAATGAGCAGTTCTTC.

This chain connects TRBV9 to TRBJ2-2; 7 positions agree with TRBD1. The V gene's germline CDR1 is SGDLS and CDR2 YYNGEE. The CDR3 spans 15 residues. With V trimmed by 5 bases and J by 1 base, 5 bases remained unmatched. The DNA of the CDR3 is TGTGCCAGCAGGACGGGACAGCAGAACACCGGGGAGCTGTTTTTT. It is translated as CASRTGQQNTGELFF.

The chain couples TRBV7-9 to TRBJ2-3, with D tentatively TRBD2 (5 bases). The V end was cut by 3 bases, the J end by 6 bases, with 13 bases between. The germline CDR1 and CDR2 sequences are SEHNR and FQNEAQ (reference sequence). The CDR3 runs 14 residues. CDR3 amino acids: CASSLEQSGDTQYF. Written as DNA, the CDR3 is TGTGCCAGCAGCTTGGAACAGAGCGGTGATACGCAGTATTTT.

The chain employs TRBV3-1 (or the pseudogene TRBV3-2) and TRBJ1-1, with 7 bases aligning to TRBD1. Germline V gives CDR1 LGHDT, CDR2 YNNKEL (reference sequence). With 6 bases clipped from V and 5 bases from J, the junction kept 6 bases outside the gene matches. This CDR3 region has 13 residues. CDR3 loop: CASSQRQGTEAFF. CDR3 DNA: TGTGCCAGCAGTCAAAGACAGGGAACTGAAGCTTTCTTT.

The V and J genes are TRBV5-1 and TRBJ2-3; TRBD2 matches 11 bases. Germline V gene data show CDR1 as SGHRS and CDR2 as YFSETQ. The CDR3 has 19 amino acids. The J segment lost 7 bases and the V segment lost 1 base, leaving 17 bases of the junction unmatched. CDR3 residues: CASSLSTSGSGGNENTQYF. The DNA for the CDR3 is TGCGCCAGCAGCTTGTCCACTAGCGGGAGTGGGGGGAATGAGAATACGCAGTATTTT.

A single count supports this clone. The CDR3 coding sequence is TGCGCCAGCAGTCCGGGGGAATACAATGAGCAGTTCTTC. Translation: CASSPGEYNEQFF. V usage is TRBV5-1 and J usage is TRBJ2-1; a possible D gene is TRBD2 (6 bases). V dropped 5 bases and J dropped 4 bases, with 10 bases sitting between them. This CDR3 spans 13 amino acids. Germline CDR1 reads SGHRS; CDR2 reads YFSETQ.

The J gene is TRBJ1-2, the V gene TRBV9; no reliable D call. Trimming left V 0 bases short and J 8 bases short, with 20 bases between. This CDR3 contains 16 residues. Germline CDR1 and CDR2: SGDLS and YYNGEE. The CDR3 loop reads CASSVASHTTREGYTF. In DNA, the CDR3 is TGTGCCAGCAGCGTAGCTAGCCACACAACTCGGGAAGGCTACACCTTC.

This sequence joins TRBV12-3 or TRBV12-4 and TRBJ1-5; no firm D call. The CDR3 length is 12 residues. The V end lost 3 bases, the J end lost 6 bases, and 6 bases lay between the germline ends. CDR3 nucleotide sequence: TGTGCCAGCAGTTTTTACACTCAGCCCCAGCATTTT. Its translation: CASSFYTQPQHF.

The rearrangement joins TRBV30 to TRBJ1-5; D possibly corresponds to TRBD1 (6 bases). Trimming left V 0 bases short and J 4 bases short, with 10 bases between. Germline loops: CDR1 GTSNPN, CDR2 SVGIG (reference sequence). The CDR3 contains 14 residues. CDR3 bases: TGTGCCTGGAGTGTAGGACAGTTTAATCAGCCCCAGCATTTT. This codes for CAWSVGQFNQPQHF.

The DNA of the CDR3 is TGTGCCAGCAGTGAAGCGGGACTAGCGATGGGGTTCCTCGGTGAGCAGTTCTTC. Amino acid sequence: CASSEAGLAMGFLGEQFF. The V and J genes are TRBV6-1 and TRBJ2-1; 10 bases align to TRBD2. This CDR3 has 18 residues. In germline, CDR1 is MNHNS, CDR2 SASEGT. V trimming: 0 bases; J trimming: 9 bases; junction bases outside the gene matches: 14.

The J gene is TRBJ1-2, the V gene TRBV6-5; maybe TRBD1 (6 bases). The CDR3 spans 13 residues. Germline lookup yields CDR1 MNHEY and CDR2 SVGAGI. V lost 8 bases and J 6 bases, leaving 16 bases between the germline ends. DNA for the CDR3: TGTGCCAGCGGGCCGGGGACAAGGGATGGCTACACCTTC. It encodes CASGPGTRDGYTF.